This paragraph covers one T cell receptor beta chain sequence. The data were obtained in a study of blood T cell repertoires in COVID-19. Across the whole study: Spain, Italy and the United States supplied samples that represented acute and convalescent COVID-19. PBMCs, B-cell-depleted T cells, or T cells were the source of the cDNA or gDNA that made up the material.

In the study's own analysis: Scientists estimated how many nucleated cells there were by amplifying reference gene primers. The assay was immunoSEQ multiplex PCR, and TCRdb's table has in-frame clones only and misses some. That table supplies the V and J calls and clone size; D and trimming were determined from the DNA. Among about 220,000 clones listed, roughly 80% were seen once. V shed 3 bases, J shed 4 bases, and the junction held 6 bases outside the gene matches. From germline, CDR1 is WSHSY and CDR2 SAAADI. The CDR3 is 15 residues long. Sequencing was done on a sample of peripheral blood. The TCR was taken from a human donor in a cohort sampled during active COVID-19. J is TRBJ2-1 and V is TRBV10-2; 7 bases are shared with TRBD1. CDR3 coding DNA: TGCGCCAGCAGTGATCGAGGGGGCCGGTACAATGAGCAGTTCTTC. Amino acids: CASSDRGGRYNEQFF.